This TCR beta chain was recovered during a study of blood T cell repertoires in COVID-19. Study-level background: Both acute and convalescent COVID-19 samples were obtained from the United States, Italy and Spain. The analysed material was cDNA or gDNA that came from T cells, B-cell-depleted T cells, or PBMCs.

Germline-derived CDR1 and CDR2 are SGHNT and YYREEE (reference sequence). The V segment lost 10 bases and the J segment 5 bases; nucleotides outside the gene matches: 11. This CDR3 has 13 residues. Sequencing was performed with immunoSEQ multiplex PCR; in TCRdb, only in-frame clones are kept and a portion is missing. The sample holds 120,000 or so clones, around 87% seen once. The receptor comes from a woman in her sixties or seventies with acute or convalescent COVID-19. Sample: peripheral blood. The rearrangement joins TRBV5-4 to TRBJ1-1; 7 bases agree with TRBD1. The CDR3 DNA reads as TGTGCCGGAGAAAGTACAGGGGAAACTGAAGCTTTCTTT. This codes for CAGESTGETEAFF.